This T cell receptor (beta chain) is drawn from a study of regulatory T cells in long-lasting Graves disease. This clonotype has just a few counts. Both iRepertoire HTBI primers and Arm-PCR of CDR3 regions were used to build the TCR beta libraries. TCRdb independently ran MiXCR on the multiplex PCR reads; one entry per CDR3 protein. This sample has fewer than 650,000 distinct CDR3 sequences, with roughly 15% found just once. Germline CDR1 reads DFQATT; CDR2 reads SNEGSKA (reference sequence). The V and J ends lost 6 bases and 7 bases, in that order; junction bases with no gene match: 18. The CDR3 has 16 residues. The time point: newly diagnosed GD, antithyroid drugs for less than 3 months. The TCR library was prepared using RNA isolated from PBMCs. This sample was also put to use in a study of T cells in Graves' hyperthyroidism and ophthalmopathy. That study adds: Peripheral blood also featured most of the thyroid clonotypes expanded above 0.001.

The genes are TRBV20-1 and TRBJ2-3; TRBD2 agrees at 8 bases. The TCR comes from a woman aged 25-40 years with Graves disease. The sequenced sample was peripheral blood mononuclear cells (PBMCs), obtained at new diagnosis, from a patient treated with antithyroid drugs. CDR3 sequence: CSAEGTSERGSYTQYF. The DNA of the CDR3 is TGCAGTGCGGAAGGGACTAGTGAACGAGGTAGCTATACGCAGTATTTT.